A single sample gave rise to the 3 T cell receptor beta chains below, sequenced in a study of T cells in Graves' hyperthyroidism and ophthalmopathy. The investigators amplified TCR beta CDR3 regions from RNA transcripts. First-round RT-PCR targeting the TCR CDR3 was performed with the HTBI primer set. TCRdb used MiXCR to reprocess the multiplex PCR reads, holding one entry per CDR3 protein. The sample carries roughly 300,000 distinct CDR3 sequences, approximately 14% recorded once. The specimen was blood. The receptors were gathered from a woman under 40 with Graves' hyperthyroidism.

This clonotype was recorded at least ten times. J is TRBJ1-2 and V is TRBV19; D is ambiguous. V dropped 6 bases and J dropped 1 base, with 9 bases sitting between them. The CDR3 contains 13 residues. Germline values: CDR1 LNHDA, CDR2 SQIVND (reference sequence). The CDR3 nucleotides are TGTGCCAGTAGCCTGACGGATAACTATGGCTACACCTTC. The encoded protein is CASSLTDNYGYTF.

In its sample, this clonotype was seen a few times. The chain has TRBV20-1 and TRBJ2-3; weak D call: TRBD2 (5 bases). Germline assignment: CDR1 DFQATT and CDR2 SNEGSKA (reference sequence). This CDR3 has 16 residues. Trimming removed 3 bases from V and 6 bases from J, with 22 bases in between. The CDR3 sequence is CSASLNSGPWEDTQYF. CDR3 in DNA: TGCAGTGCTAGCCTGAACTCCGGGCCCTGGGAGGATACGCAGTATTTT.

This clonotype was found many times. This chain links TRBV20-1 with TRBJ1-1, with D maybe TRBD1 (5 bases). This CDR3 has 16 residues. CDR1 is DFQATT, CDR2 SNEGSKA, per germline (reference sequence). V lost 3 bases and J lost 0, with 17 bases in between. CDR3 coding DNA: TGCAGTGCTAGCATAAGACAGACCAGTATGAACACTGAAGCTTTCTTT. Translated, it gives CSASIRQTSMNTEAFF.